The entry below gives a single T cell receptor (beta chain) sequence along with its context. Its antigen remains unknown. The observed sequence ends 3 residues before the CDR3 terminus, with the missing tail filled in from the germline J gene. The CDR3 totals 14 residues. The V segment lost 5 bases and the J segment 5 bases; nucleotides outside the gene matches: 5. The germline V gene encodes CDR1 SEHNR and CDR2 FQNEAQ (reference sequence). The sample comes from a study of T cells in women clearing cervical HPV infection. TCRdb's copy holds only in-frame clones and misses some; the assay was immunoSEQ multiplex PCR. The sample table includes about 48,000 clones. Findings of the study overall: Combining TCR richness with V gene abundances gave around 0.83 AUC.

Source material: blood buffy coat. This sequence was found in a woman aged 18 to 69 with a cervical HPV16 infection that either progressed to CIN3+ or cleared (not recorded which). The V and J genes are TRBV7-9 and TRBJ2-7; 11 bases fit TRBD2. The CDR3 region is CASSSSGRVDEQYF. The sequenced CDR3 bases are TGTGCCAGCAGCAGTAGCGGGAGGGTCGACGAG.